The source of this TCR beta chain is a study of blood T cells in healthy people across ages. Notes on this clonotype: Its antigen is currently unknown.

With a J-beta primer mix and a sample-barcoded 5' primer, a second PCR ran about 7 to 12 cycles. With 12 random nucleotides, a template-switch adaptor tagged each individual cDNA molecule. TCRdb re-called the 5' RACE reads with MiXCR, one entry per CDR3 protein. In the table there are about 1,800,000 distinct CDR3 sequences, under 30% of which are singletons. Germline lookup yields CDR1 MGHRA and CDR2 YSYEKL. Losses at the gene ends were 6 bases for V and 8 bases for J; bases not matched to a gene: 12. The CDR3 length is 15 residues. The study's findings and limits: Long-lived donors carried more naive CD4+ cells and greater diversity than aged donors. Lack of knowledge of donor CMV status possibly confounded expanded clonotype changes.

The sequenced sample was blood. The sequence was obtained from a woman younger than 45 in good health. The chain has TRBV4-1 and TRBJ1-2; TRBD1 agrees at 10 bases. The CDR3: CASRLVETGGEGYTF. CDR3 nucleotide sequence: TGCGCCAGCAGGCTCGTGGAGACAGGGGGCGAGGGCTACACCTTC.